A single sample gave rise to the 29 T cell receptor beta chains below, sequenced in a study of identical twins. TCRdb redid the calling of the 5' RACE reads with MiXCR, one entry per CDR3 protein. This sample yields 690,000 or so distinct CDR3 sequences, of which under 9% are seen a single time; around 0.98% belongs to the top ten. These data also formed part of another study, on yellow fever vaccine responses in identical twins.

The material sequenced was PBMCs. All receptors derive from a woman between 18 and 29 years old in good health.

In this sample, this clonotype turned up many times. The chain employs TRBV10-3 and TRBJ2-5; tentatively, D is TRBD2 (6 bases). Germline V gene lookup returns CDR1 ENHRY and CDR2 SYGVKD. This CDR3 comprises 16 residues. Trimming took off 0 bases at V and 0 bases at J, with 11 bases between the two ends. CDR3 bases: TGTGCCATCAGTGAGTCAGCGGGCGATTACCAAGAGACCCAGTACTTC. It yields the protein CAISESAGDYQETQYF.

The genes are TRBV30 and TRBJ2-7; TRBD1 agrees at 9 bases. V lost 4 bases and J lost 6; bases outside the gene matches: 4. The CDR3 consists of 12 residues. Per germline, CDR1 GTSNPN and CDR2 SVGIG (reference sequence). CDR3 region: CAWTQGAREQYF. The CDR3 DNA reads as TGTGCCTGGACACAGGGGGCCCGCGAGCAGTACTTC.

The J gene is TRBJ1-2, the V gene TRBV7-9; D gene uncertain. Germline V CDR1 and CDR2: SEHNR, FQNEAQ (reference sequence). The CDR3 length is 12 residues. V lost 5 bases and J lost 8, with 12 bases in between. In DNA, the CDR3 is TGTGCCAGCAGCCCGGGCCTAGTGGGCTACACCTTC. Residues: CASSPGLVGYTF.

This clonotype came up a few times. The V call is TRBV28, the J call TRBJ2-1; TRBD2 agrees at 8 bases. The germline V gene encodes CDR1 MDHEN and CDR2 SYDVKM. This CDR3 comprises 15 residues. The ends lost 6 bases at V and 6 bases at J; junction bases unmatched: 10. The CDR3 bases are TGTGCCAGCAGAGACCCGACGGGACTAGGCAATGAGCAGTTCTTC. It codes for CASRDPTGLGNEQFF. Together with reference TRBV28 and TRBJ2-1, the CDR3 gives the full variable domain: DVKVTQSSRYLVKRTGEKVFLECVQDMDHENMFWYRQDPGLGLRLIYFSYDVKMKEKGDIPEGYSVSREKKERFSLILESASTNQTSMYLCASRDPTGLGNEQFFGPGTRLTVL.

The genes are TRBV15 and TRBJ1-1; 7 bases agree with TRBD1. Trimming cost V 4 bases and J 2 bases; bases outside gene matches: 7. The CDR3 is made up of 15 amino acids. Germline loops: CDR1 LNHNV, CDR2 YYDKDF (reference sequence). The CDR3 protein is CATSTRTGYNTEAFF. The CDR3 DNA follows: TGTGCCACCAGCACCCGGACAGGATACAACACTGAAGCTTTCTTT.

The sample holds many counts of this clonotype. The chain combines TRBV4-2 with TRBJ2-7; 7 bases agree with TRBD2. Germline CDR1 reads LGHNA; CDR2 reads YNFKEQ. After removal of 1 base from V and 0 bases from J, the junction contained 9 bases not matched to a gene. CDR3 length: 17 residues. CDR3 residues: CASSQVARGGSSYEQYF. CDR3 DNA: TGTGCCAGCAGCCAAGTTGCGAGGGGCGGGAGCTCCTACGAGCAGTACTTC.

V gene TRBV7-2 combines with J gene TRBJ2-1; D gene unclear. Germline CDR1 and CDR2: SGHTA and FQGNSA. V dropped 5 bases and J dropped 4 bases, with 12 bases sitting between them. The CDR3 loop spans 14 amino acids. CDR3 in amino acids: CASSPHGLYNEQFF. In DNA, the CDR3 is TGTGCCAGCAGCCCCCACGGGCTTTACAATGAGCAGTTCTTC.

This clonotype was observed a few times. This rearrangement joins TRBV5-5 to TRBJ2-1, with TRBD2 identical over 10 bases. Germline assignment: CDR1 SGHKS and CDR2 YYEKEE (reference sequence). Trimming took 0 bases from V and 7 from J; bases not matched to a gene: 10. The CDR3 has 17 amino acids. The CDR3 here is CASSLGTGTSVMNEQFF. In DNA, the CDR3 is TGTGCCAGCAGCTTGGGAACCGGGACTAGCGTGATGAATGAGCAGTTCTTC.

V and J are TRBV18 and TRBJ2-3; D remains ambiguous. The germline CDR1 and CDR2 sequences are KGHSH and LQKENI. Trimming took off 5 bases at V and 0 bases at J, with 30 bases between the two ends. The CDR3 runs 21 residues. The CDR3 here is CASSITRETPMILTSTDTQYF. The CDR3 bases are TGTGCCAGCTCAATAACTCGAGAGACACCTATGATCTTAACTAGCACAGATACGCAGTATTTT.

Only a few counts were recorded for this clonotype. The V call is TRBV6-2 or TRBV6-3, the J call TRBJ2-1; D remains unclear. The CDR3 spans 11 residues. The germline V and J ends were trimmed by 2 bases and 11 bases, with 7 bases remaining between them. CDR1 is MNHEY, CDR2 SVGEGT, per germline. CDR3 DNA sequence: TGTGCCAGCAGTTACGGAGCAAAGCAGTTCTTC. The encoded protein is CASSYGAKQFF.

V and J are TRBV4-3 and TRBJ2-1, with a possible D match to TRBD2 (5 bases). Between the trimmed V and J ends, which lost 0 bases and 8 bases, there was a span of 17 bases. Germline V gene data show CDR1 as LGHNA and CDR2 as YSLEER. The CDR3 consists of 16 residues. The CDR3 here is CASSQDRGSPSHEQFF. CDR3 bases: TGCGCCAGCAGCCAAGATCGTGGGAGCCCGTCCCATGAGCAGTTCTTC.

This clonotype appeared a few times. The rearrangement uses TRBV6-1 and TRBJ2-7; 9 positions agree with TRBD1. V was pared by 10 bases and J by 2 bases, with 3 bases of the junction left unmatched. This CDR3 has 12 amino acids. Germline V lookup: CDR1 MNHNS, CDR2 SASEGT. CDR3 protein: CATTGGPYEQYF. The CDR3 region has the DNA TGTGCCACCACAGGGGGCCCCTACGAGCAGTACTTC.

The V gene is TRBV6-1, the J gene TRBJ2-2; the D is unclear. V lost 8 bases and J lost 3, with 16 bases in between. Germline CDR1 and CDR2: MNHNS and SASEGT. This CDR3 is 15 amino acids long. The CDR3 is CASPPLQQYTGELFF. CDR3 coding DNA: TGTGCCAGCCCTCCCCTACAACAGTACACCGGGGAGCTGTTTTTT.

The table lists this clonotype with many counts. This rearrangement joins TRBV14 to TRBJ2-1; D possibly corresponds to TRBD2 (6 bases). CDR3 size: 17 residues. Trimming removed 4 bases at V and 0 bases at J, with 16 bases between. Germline lookup yields CDR1 SGHDN and CDR2 FVKESK. CDR3 in DNA: TGTGCCAGCAGCCGCCTAACTAGCACAAGCTCCTACAATGAGCAGTTCTTC. This gives the protein CASSRLTSTSSYNEQFF.

CDR3 in DNA: TGTGCCAGCATCCGGGTCTCCTACAATGAGCAGTTCTTC. Its translation: CASIRVSYNEQFF. This chain joins TRBV6-1 and TRBJ2-1, with D unclear. Looked up from germline, CDR1 is MNHNS and CDR2 is SASEGT. Deletions cut 7 bases from V and 0 bases from J, with 7 bases between. The CDR3 runs 13 residues.

This clonotype was detected ten times or more. V is TRBV2 and J is TRBJ2-1, with TRBD1 as a possible D gene (5 bases). CDR1 SNHLY and CDR2 FYNNEI come from the germline V gene. There are 17 residues in the CDR3. The ends were cut back, 2 bases at V and 3 bases at J, with 17 bases in the middle. For the CDR3, the DNA is TGTGCCAGCAGTGAAACCTCAGGGCTGCAAGGCTACAATGAGCAGTTCTTC. Translated, it gives CASSETSGLQGYNEQFF.

The chain couples TRBV11-3 to TRBJ2-3, with D unclear. The length of the CDR3 is 14 residues. Germline V gene sequence: CDR1 SGHNT, CDR2 YENEEA. V lost 1 base and J 4 bases, leaving 9 bases between the germline ends. CDR3 region: CASSLGGPADTQYF. CDR3 nucleotide sequence: TGTGCCAGCAGCTTAGGTGGACCCGCAGATACGCAGTATTTT. The complete variable domain, with remaining parts taken from reference TRBV11-3 and TRBJ2-3, reads EAGVVQSPRYKIIEKKQPVAFWCNPISGHNTLYWYLQNLGQGPELLIRYENEEAVDDSQLPKDRFSAERLKGVDSTLKIQPAELGDSAVYLCASSLGGPADTQYFGPGTRLTVL.

The genes are TRBV20-1 and TRBJ2-7, with TRBD2 identical over 9 bases. The germline V gene encodes CDR1 DFQATT and CDR2 SNEGSKA (reference sequence). With V trimmed by 0 bases and J by 4 bases, 10 bases remained unmatched. This CDR3 region has 16 residues. In nucleotides, the CDR3 is TGCAGTGCTAGAGATCGACGTAGCGGGAGTGGTTACGAGCAGTACTTC. This codes for CSARDRRSGSGYEQYF.

V is TRBV4-1 and J is TRBJ2-1, with a possible D match to TRBD1 (5 bases). Germline V gene lookup returns CDR1 MGHRA and CDR2 YSYEKL. V was cut by 1 base and J by 6 bases, with 16 bases left in between. The CDR3 length is 16 residues. Written as DNA, the CDR3 is TGCGCCAGCAGCCAAGGTGGAGACAGAGGACGCAATGAGCAGTTCTTC. Amino acids: CASSQGGDRGRNEQFF.

This clonotype was found a few times. In DNA form, the CDR3 reads TGTGCCACCAGTGATTTGGGGGGGCACGTCACCGGGGAGCTGTTTTTT. Its translation: CATSDLGGHVTGELFF. The J gene is TRBJ2-2, the V gene TRBV24-1; D might be TRBD1 or TRBD2, each matching 6 bases. Trimming pared 0 bases from V and 4 bases from J, leaving 11 bases between. The CDR3 consists of 16 residues. Germline loops: CDR1 KGHDR, CDR2 SFDVKD.

This clonotype was found a few times. J is TRBJ2-7 and V is TRBV27; TRBD1 matches at 7 bases. This CDR3 has 16 residues. Losses at the gene ends were 5 bases for V and 7 bases for J; bases not matched to a gene: 17. Germline CDR1 is MNHEY and CDR2 is SMNVEV (reference sequence). This CDR3 is CASSPLIGTDVREQYF. DNA for the CDR3: TGTGCCAGCAGTCCACTTATCGGGACAGACGTACGTGAGCAGTACTTC.

The sample holds many counts of this clonotype. The CDR3 spells CSVEEFGQESGEQFF. The CDR3 bases are TGCAGCGTTGAAGAGTTTGGACAGGAAAGCGGTGAGCAGTTCTTC. The J gene is TRBJ2-1, the V gene TRBV29-1, with 7 positions matching TRBD1. This CDR3 has 15 residues. Looked up from germline, CDR1 is SQVTM and CDR2 is ANQGSEA. The trim removed 0 bases at V and 9 bases at J, leaving 11 bases unmatched.

This clonotype occurred many times. The chain links TRBV3-1 to TRBJ2-4; TRBD2 might be the D (6 bases). This CDR3 spans 16 amino acids. Germline V gene lookup returns CDR1 LGHDT and CDR2 YNNKEL (reference sequence). Trimming took off 1 base at V and 1 base at J, with 11 bases between the two ends. CDR3 sequence: CASSQGGVAAKNIQYF. The CDR3, as DNA: TGTGCCAGCAGCCAAGGGGGGGTTGCCGCCAAAAACATTCAGTACTTC.

This clonotype has a count of ten or more. The gene calls are TRBV29-1 and TRBJ2-5; D remains ambiguous. The CDR3 is 14 amino acids. Trimming pared 4 bases from V and 2 bases from J, leaving 14 bases between. Germline CDR1 reads SQVTM; CDR2 reads ANQGSEA. DNA of the CDR3: TGCAGCGTTGTCTTTTGGAGCCCTCAAGAGACCCAGTACTTC. This gives the protein CSVVFWSPQETQYF.

The table lists this clonotype with a few counts. The chain links TRBV7-3 to TRBJ2-1; maybe TRBD1 (7 bases). V lost 2 bases and J 7 bases, leaving 18 bases between the germline ends. Germline values: CDR1 SGHTA, CDR2 FQGTGA. This CDR3 region has 16 residues. The CDR3 here is CASSLGVAGGWNEQFF. Here the CDR3 DNA reads TGTGCCAGCAGCTTAGGGGTAGCAGGGGGGTGGAATGAGCAGTTCTTC.

This clonotype came up a few times. The chain recombines TRBV20-1 with TRBJ2-1; tentative D call: TRBD1 (5 bases). The length of the CDR3 is 14 residues. Between the trimmed V and J ends, which lost 7 bases and 7 bases, there was a span of 20 bases. Germline V gene data show CDR1 as DFQATT and CDR2 as SNEGSKA (reference sequence). Here the CDR3 DNA reads TGCAGTGTTACGTTAGGGGTCCGGCCAAATGAGCAGTTCTTC. This sequence encodes CSVTLGVRPNEQFF.

This clonotype was counted at least ten times. A read error is possible here, since a much larger clone lies one base away. V and J are TRBV5-1 and TRBJ2-3; D is undetermined. V lost 0 bases and J lost 4, with 9 bases in between. The CDR3 sequence is 14 residues long. Germline CDR1 is SGHRS and CDR2 is YFSETQ. The CDR3 reads CASSLDSGPDTQYF. CDR3 sequence (DNA): TGCGCCAGCAGCTTGGACAGTGGCCCAGATACGCAGTATTTT.

This clonotype appeared a few times. The genes are TRBV4-1 and TRBJ2-3; perhaps TRBD2 as D (6 bases). CDR3 length: 15 amino acids. Germline V gene sequence: CDR1 MGHRA, CDR2 YSYEKL. Deletions cut 3 bases from V and 4 bases from J, with 14 bases between. The CDR3 DNA reads TGCGCCAGCAGCCAGGGTCCAGGCGGGGCAGATACGCAGTATTTT. Translated: CASSQGPGGADTQYF.

The table lists this clonotype with a few counts. V usage is TRBV29-1 and J usage is TRBJ2-1; maybe TRBD2 (5 bases). V was pared by 4 bases and J by 9 bases, with 13 bases between. The CDR3 totals 12 residues. Germline V CDR1 and CDR2: SQVTM, ANQGSEA. The CDR3 loop is CSVALGRGEQFF. CDR3 nucleotides: TGCAGCGTTGCCCTTGGACGGGGTGAGCAGTTCTTC.